This TCR beta chain was sequenced in a study of T cells in localized non-small cell lung cancer. CDR1 is ENHRY, CDR2 SYGVKD, per germline. This CDR3 is 17 amino acids long. Trimming removed 4 bases from V and 0 bases from J, with 15 bases in between. Whole-study results and caveats: Heterogeneity is still possible, as just one tumor region was sequenced.

Remarks on this clone: What it binds is unknown.

Only in-frame clones appear in the TCRdb table, and some are missing; sequencing was by immunoSEQ multiplex PCR. In the table there are about 17,000 clones, around 88% of which are singletons. The chain uses TRBV10-3 and TRBJ2-2; a weak D match, TRBD1 (5 bases). This TCR was sampled from a male donor older than 55 with stage III lung adenocarcinoma. The input for sequencing was peripheral blood, taken before any cancer treatment. CDR3 residues: CAISGQTELANTGELFF. The CDR3 DNA reads as TGTGCCATCAGTGGGCAGACAGAGTTAGCGAACACCGGGGAGCTGTTTTTT.